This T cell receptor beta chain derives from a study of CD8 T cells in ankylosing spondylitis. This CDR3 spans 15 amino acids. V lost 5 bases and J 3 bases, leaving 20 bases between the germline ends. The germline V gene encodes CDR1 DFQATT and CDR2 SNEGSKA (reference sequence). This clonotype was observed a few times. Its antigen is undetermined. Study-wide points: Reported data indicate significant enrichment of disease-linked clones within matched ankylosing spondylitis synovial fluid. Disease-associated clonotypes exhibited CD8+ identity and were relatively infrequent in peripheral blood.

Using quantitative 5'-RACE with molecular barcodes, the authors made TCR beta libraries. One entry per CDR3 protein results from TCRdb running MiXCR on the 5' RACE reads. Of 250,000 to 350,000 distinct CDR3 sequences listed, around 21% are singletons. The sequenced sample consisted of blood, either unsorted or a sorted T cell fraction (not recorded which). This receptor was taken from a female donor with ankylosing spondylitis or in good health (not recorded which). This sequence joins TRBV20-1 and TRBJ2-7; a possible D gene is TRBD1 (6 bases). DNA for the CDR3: TGCAGTGCTCGAGCGCTGGACAGATTCTTCTACGAGCAGTACTTC. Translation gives CSARALDRFFYEQYF.